Below, 21 T cell receptor beta chains from the same sample are listed, as sequenced in a study of blood T cell repertoires in COVID-19. Using immunoSEQ multiplex PCR, the repertoire was profiled, and TCRdb retains in-frame clones only, with some absent. The top ten clones hold around 0.98% of a sample with some 300,000 clones, nearly 90% of them seen once. The specimen sequenced was peripheral blood. The receptors were gathered from a woman in her 40s with COVID-19, enrolled during active disease.

This clone was recorded once. The rearrangement links TRBV29-1 to TRBJ2-3; a possible D gene is TRBD2 (7 bases). Germline V CDR1 and CDR2: SQVTM, ANQGSEA. V was pared by 5 bases and J by 4 bases, with 16 bases between. The CDR3 is 14 amino acids. This CDR3 is CSVNGRGQADTQYF. As DNA, the CDR3 is TGCAGCGTTAACGGGCGGGGGCAAGCAGATACGCAGTATTTT.

The chain uses TRBV30 and TRBJ1-2, with D perhaps TRBD1 (6 bases). V shed 3 bases and J shed 7 bases, with 15 bases lying between them. The germline gives CDR1 GTSNPN, CDR2 SVGIG (reference sequence). The length of the CDR3 is 13 residues. This CDR3 is CAWRGLTGSGYTF. The CDR3 DNA reads TGTGCCTGGAGGGGATTGACAGGAAGTGGCTACACCTTC. The complete variable domain, with remaining parts taken from reference TRBV30 and TRBJ1-2, reads SQTIHQWPATLVQPVGSPLSLECTVEGTSNPNLYWYRQAAGRGLQLLFYSVGIGQISSEVPQNLSASRPQDRQFILSSKKLLLSDSGFYLCAWRGLTGSGYTFGSGTRLTVV.

CDR3 amino acids: CASSPRPGGTDTQYF. CDR3 DNA sequence: TGTGCCAGCAGCCCACGCCCAGGGGGAACAGATACGCAGTATTTT. The J gene is TRBJ2-3, the V gene TRBV9, with 7 bases that match TRBD1. V shed 4 bases, J shed 3 bases, and the junction held 8 bases outside the gene matches. Germline assignment: CDR1 SGDLS and CDR2 YYNGEE. CDR3 size: 15 residues.

This clone was detected once. The CDR3 DNA sequence: TGTGCCAGCAGCTTAGCCAGGGGGATCGACTATGGCTACACCTTC. Its protein product is CASSLARGIDYGYTF. The rearrangement uses TRBV7-2 and TRBJ1-2; 7 bases match TRBD1. Trimming took 0 bases from V and 3 from J; bases not matched to a gene: 4. The CDR3 covers 15 residues. The germline gives CDR1 SGHTA, CDR2 FQGNSA.

This clone was detected only once. The rearrangement links TRBV19 to TRBJ2-4, with D tentatively TRBD2 (5 bases). CDR1 and CDR2 (germline): LNHDA, SQIVND (reference sequence). The V and J ends lost 10 bases and 13 bases respectively, with 26 bases between them. The CDR3 extends over 14 amino acids. The CDR3 DNA sequence: TGTGCCACCTCGATCCGGGCCGCGGGTCGGATACAGTACTTC. It yields the protein CATSIRAAGRIQYF.

About this clone: At one end, the junction sequence differs from germline, possibly due to a read error. This chain links TRBV27 with TRBJ1-5; no reliable D call. Per the germline V gene, CDR1 is MNHEY and CDR2 is SMNVEV (reference sequence). CDR3 length equals 14 residues. The CDR3 sequence: CASSFTDSNQPRHF. DNA of the CDR3: TGTGCCAGCAGTTTTACCGATAGCAATCAGCCCCGGCATTTT.

V is TRBV2 and J is TRBJ2-5, with D tentatively TRBD2 (7 bases). Germline V gene sequence: CDR1 SNHLY, CDR2 FYNNEI. V was pared by 10 bases and J by 0 bases, with 15 bases between. The CDR3 spans 14 residues. The CDR3 DNA reads TGTGCCAAAGGGGGGGATGGGTACCAAGAGACCCAGTACTTC. Its protein product is CAKGGDGYQETQYF.

The V gene is TRBV7-8, the J gene TRBJ1-6, with a tentative D call TRBD1 (5 bases). Trimming shortened V by 5 bases and J by 6 bases, and 14 bases separated the two germline ends. Per germline, CDR1 SGHVS and CDR2 FQNEAQ. The length of the CDR3 is 15 residues. CDR3 in amino acids: CASSLFKGINSPLHF. The CDR3, as DNA: TGTGCCAGCAGCCTCTTCAAGGGGATTAATTCACCCCTCCACTTT. The variable domain in full, with the rest retrieved from reference TRBV7-8 and TRBJ1-6, is GAGVSQSPRYKVAKRGQDVALRCDPISGHVSLFWYQQALGQGPEFLTYFQNEAQLDKSGLPSDRFFAERPEGSVSTLKIQRTQQEDSAVYLCASSLFKGINSPLHFGNGTRLTVT.

The chain links TRBV18 to TRBJ2-1, with 12 bases matching TRBD2. The trim removed 3 bases at V and 3 bases at J, leaving 6 bases unmatched. Germline V gene lookup returns CDR1 KGHSH and CDR2 LQKENI. This CDR3 is 17 amino acids long. CDR3 bases: TGTGCCAGCTCACCCATAAAGACTAGCGGGGGCTACAATGAGCAGTTCTTC. This gives the protein CASSPIKTSGGYNEQFF.

This clone has only one observation. The J gene is TRBJ1-6, the V gene TRBV28; 8 bases are a match to TRBD1. The CDR3 totals 16 residues. J lost 7 bases, V lost 3 bases, and 8 bases had no gene match. Germline lookup yields CDR1 MDHEN and CDR2 SYDVKM. The CDR3 is CASSFSGQGLNSPLHF. The CDR3 nucleotides read TGTGCCAGCAGTTTTTCTGGACAGGGCCTAAATTCACCCCTCCACTTT.

This clone has just a few counts. V is TRBV5-6 and J is TRBJ1-6; D is perhaps TRBD1 (6 bases). Trimming pared 0 bases from V and 6 bases from J, leaving 13 bases between. This CDR3 is built from 16 residues. CDR1 SGHDT and CDR2 YYEEEE come from the germline V gene. CDR3 nucleotide sequence: TGTGCCAGCAGCTTGGGCAGGAGGGGGGGTAATTCACCCCTCCACTTT. Translating it yields CASSLGRRGGNSPLHF.

The rearrangement uses TRBV9 and TRBJ2-1; 9 bases agree with TRBD1. From germline, CDR1 is SGDLS and CDR2 YYNGEE. The V and J ends lost 4 bases and 4 bases, in that order; junction bases with no gene match: 6. This CDR3 is built from 15 residues. The CDR3 region has the DNA TGTGCCAGCAGCTTCCGGGACAGGGTTTACAATGAGCAGTTCTTC. Translation: CASSFRDRVYNEQFF.

The chain uses TRBV5-3 and TRBJ2-5; 10 bases agree with TRBD2. TRBV5-3 is an ORF, and what it does is uncertain. The V and J ends lost 1 base and 7 bases, in that order; junction bases with no gene match: 10. The CDR3 has 16 residues. The CDR3 nucleotides are TGTGCCAGAAGCTTGAAGGAGCGGGAGGGCCGGGGGACCCAGTACTTC. Protein: CARSLKEREGRGTQYF.

The rearrangement links TRBV29-1 to TRBJ2-5, with 7 bases fitting TRBD1. Germline V lookup: CDR1 SQVTM, CDR2 ANQGSEA. This CDR3 spans 12 amino acids. V trimming: 6 bases; J trimming: 5 bases; junction bases outside the gene matches: 6. The CDR3 DNA sequence: TGCAGCGTGGCAATGACAGGGGAGACCCAGTACTTC. Protein: CSVAMTGETQYF.

This clone has just one count. The V and J genes are TRBV11-2 and TRBJ2-7; D might be TRBD2 (5 bases). Per the germline V gene, CDR1 is SGHAT and CDR2 is FQNNGV. The CDR3 totals 17 residues. Trimming cost V 1 base and J 2 bases, with 18 bases left between them. DNA of the CDR3: TGTGCCAGCAGCTTAGGAGGGCAGACCCTCAGCGCCTACGAGCAGTACTTC. Translation gives CASSLGGQTLSAYEQYF.

The chain carries TRBV5-1 and TRBJ1-1; D might be TRBD1 (5 bases). The CDR3 is 15 amino acids. Germline V gives CDR1 SGHRS, CDR2 YFSETQ. Trimming left V 5 bases short and J 1 base short, with 15 bases between. CDR3 sequence (DNA): TGCGCCAGCAGAAAGGGGCTTGGCGAGAACACTGAAGCTTTCTTT. This encodes CASRKGLGENTEAFF.

The J gene is TRBJ1-2, the V gene TRBV4-3, with D unclear. Germline CDR1 and CDR2: LGHNA and YSLEER. The V and J ends lost 0 bases and 4 bases respectively, with 15 bases between them. The CDR3 consists of 16 residues. CDR3 amino acids: CASSQDQARDVYGYTF. CDR3 DNA sequence: TGCGCCAGCAGCCAAGATCAGGCCAGAGACGTCTATGGCTACACCTTC.

In its sample, this clone was seen a few times. V is TRBV18 and J is TRBJ1-5; 9 nucleotides match TRBD1. This CDR3 comprises 14 residues. J lost 7 bases, V lost 1 base, and 2 bases had no gene match. CDR1 and CDR2 from the germline V gene are KGHSH and LQKENI. CDR3 DNA: TGTGCCAGCTCACCACGGACAGGGGTGCAGCCCCAGCATTTT. Protein product: CASSPRTGVQPQHF. The full variable domain, completed using reference TRBV18 and TRBJ1-5, is NAGVMQNPRHLVRRRGQEARLRCSPMKGHSHVYWYRQLPEEGLKFMVYLQKENIIDESGMPKERFSAEFPKEGPSILRIQQVVRGDSAAYFCASSPRTGVQPQHFGDGTRLSIL.

This chain joins TRBV6-5 and TRBJ1-1; D gene unclear. The germline CDR1 and CDR2 sequences are MNHEY and SVGAGI. The CDR3 runs 13 residues. Trimming removed 3 bases at V and 5 bases at J, with 10 bases between. The CDR3, as DNA: TGTGCCAGCAGTTATCACTCAGGAACTGAAGCTTTCTTT. Amino acid sequence: CASSYHSGTEAFF.

The chain combines TRBV7-9 with TRBJ2-7; the match to TRBD1 covers 10 bases. V dropped 3 bases and J dropped 6; count of bases not matched to a gene: 2. The CDR3 consists of 13 residues. Germline V CDR1 and CDR2: SEHNR, FQNEAQ (reference sequence). The CDR3 coding sequence is TGTGCCAGCAGCTTGACAGGGGGCAGCGAGCAGTACTTC. This sequence encodes CASSLTGGSEQYF. The variable domain in full, with the rest retrieved from reference TRBV7-9 and TRBJ2-7, is DTGVSQNPRHKITKRGQNVTFRCDPISEHNRLYWYRQTLGQGPEFLTYFQNEAQLEKSRLLSDRFSAERPKGSFSTLEIQRTEQGDSAMYLCASSLTGGSEQYFGPGTRLTVT.

V usage is TRBV10-2 and J usage is TRBJ2-5, with 8 bases fitting TRBD1. This CDR3 has 13 amino acids. Germline lookup yields CDR1 WSHSY and CDR2 SAAADI. The ends lost 7 bases at V and 4 bases at J; junction bases unmatched: 5. CDR3 in DNA: TGCGCCAGCACAGGGGGCAGGCCAGAGACCCAGTACTTC. Translating it yields CASTGGRPETQYF.